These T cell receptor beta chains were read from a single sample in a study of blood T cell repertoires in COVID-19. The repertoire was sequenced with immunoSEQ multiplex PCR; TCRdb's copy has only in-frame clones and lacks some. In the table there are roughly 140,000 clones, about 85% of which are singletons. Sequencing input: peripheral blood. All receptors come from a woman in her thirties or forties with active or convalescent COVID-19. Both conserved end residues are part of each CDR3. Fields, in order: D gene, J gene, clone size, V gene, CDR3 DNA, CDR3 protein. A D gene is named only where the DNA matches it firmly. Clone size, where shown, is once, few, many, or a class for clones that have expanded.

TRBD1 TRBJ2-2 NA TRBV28 TGTGCCAGCAGTTTCGACAGGGCGAACACCGGGGAGCTGTTTTTT CASSFDRANTGELFF
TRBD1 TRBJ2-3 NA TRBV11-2 TGTGCCAGCAGCTTAGTGGGTCTTGGGACAGGTAGCACAGATACGCAGTATTTT CASSLVGLGTGSTDTQYF
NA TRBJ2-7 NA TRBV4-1 TGCGCCAGCAGCCGACGTAGGGACACTAACTACGAGCAGTACTTC CASSRRRDTNYEQYF
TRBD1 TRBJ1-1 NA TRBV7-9 TGTGCCAGCAGCCCGGACAGGATGAACACTGAAGCTTTCTTT CASSPDRMNTEAFF
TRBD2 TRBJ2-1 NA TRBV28 TGTGCCAGCAGGACTAGCGGGAGGCAGGCCTACAATGAGCAGTTCTTC CASRTSGRQAYNEQFF
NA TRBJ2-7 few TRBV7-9 TGTGCCAGCAGCCCTGGAGGGTACGAGCAGTACTTC CASSPGGYEQYF
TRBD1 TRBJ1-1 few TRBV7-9 TGTGCCAGCAGACAGGGGGATGATAGCACTGAAGCTTTCTTT CASRQGDDSTEAFF
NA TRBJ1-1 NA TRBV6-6 TGTGCCAGCAGCCTTTTGGGACTAGCTTTCTTT CASSLLGLAFF
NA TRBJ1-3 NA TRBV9 TGTGCCAGCAGCGAGCGGGGGTCTGGAAACACCATATATTTT CASSERGSGNTIYF
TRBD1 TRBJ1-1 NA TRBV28 TGTGCCAGCAGTCAACGGCAGGGGGACACTGAAGCTTTCTTT CASSQRQGDTEAFF
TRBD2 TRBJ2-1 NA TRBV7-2 TGTGCCAGCAGCTTAAAGGTCCGCGGGACTAGCGGGCGCAATGAGCAGTTCTTC CASSLKVRGTSGRNEQFF
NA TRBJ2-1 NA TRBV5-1 TGCGCCAGCAGCTTGGTAGGAGCCACCTACAATGAGCAGTTCTTC CASSLVGATYNEQFF
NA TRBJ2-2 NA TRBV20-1 TGCAGTGCTAGTGGGCAGATGCCCGGGGAGCTGTTTTTT CSASGQMPGELFF
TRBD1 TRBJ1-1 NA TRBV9 TGTGCCAGCAGCCCCGAGGACAGGGGGCAGACTGAAGCTTTCTTT CASSPEDRGQTEAFF
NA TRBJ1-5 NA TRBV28 TGTGCCAGCAGGAGGGGGGGTCATAGCAATCAGCCCCAGCATTTT CASRRGGHSNQPQHF
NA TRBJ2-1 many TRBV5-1 TGCGCCAGCAGCTTGGTCGTTTCTACAGAGTACAATGAGCAGTTCTTC CASSLVVSTEYNEQFF
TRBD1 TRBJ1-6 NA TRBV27 TGTGCCAGCAGTTTATCTGGGACAGTGGGTTCACCCCTCCACTTT CASSLSGTVGSPLHF
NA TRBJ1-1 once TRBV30 TGTGCCTGGAGTAAGGGGCTCAAGTCTGAAGCTTTCTTT CAWSKGLKSEAFF
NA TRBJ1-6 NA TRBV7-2 TGTGCCAGCAGCTTAGGGCAGGGTAGTAATTCACCCCTCCACTTT CASSLGQGSNSPLHF
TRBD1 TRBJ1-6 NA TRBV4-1 TGCGCCAGCAGCCAAGGCACCCTCAGGGGGCATAGTTCACCCCTCCACTTT CASSQGTLRGHSSPLHF
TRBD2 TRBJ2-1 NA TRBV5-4 TGTGCCAGCAGCTCCGGGACTAGCTACAATGAGCAGTTCTTC CASSSGTSYNEQFF
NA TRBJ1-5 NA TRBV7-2 TGTGCCAGCAGCTCGAGGGTTGGGTATAGCAATCAGCCCCAGCATTTT CASSSRVGYSNQPQHF
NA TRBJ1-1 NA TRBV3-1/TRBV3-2 TGTGCCAGCAGCGTCACAGGACGTACTGAAGCTTTCTTT CASSVTGRTEAFF
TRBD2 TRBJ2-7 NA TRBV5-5 TGTGCCAGCAGCTTGGCGGCCGGACTAGCGGACACCTACGAGCAGTACTTC CASSLAAGLADTYEQYF
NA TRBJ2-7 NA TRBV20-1 TGCAGTGCTAGTAAAGGCGGGTCCTCCTACGAGCAGTACTTC CSASKGGSSYEQYF
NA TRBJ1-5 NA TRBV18 TGTGCCAGCTCACCATATCGGGACTCTGCCCAGCATTTT CASSPYRDSAQHF
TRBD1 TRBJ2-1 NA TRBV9 TGTGCCAGCAGCGTGGACAGGGCCAAATACAATGAGCAGTTCTTC CASSVDRAKYNEQFF
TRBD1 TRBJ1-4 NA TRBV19 TGTGCCAGTAGCGTCCTATTCCGGGACAGCAATGAAAAACTGTTTTTT CASSVLFRDSNEKLFF
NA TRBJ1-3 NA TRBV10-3 TGTGCCATCAATCAGGGTACTGGAAACACCATATATTTT CAINQGTGNTIYF
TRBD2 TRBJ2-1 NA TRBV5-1 TGCGCCAGCAGCTTGGAGGAGCGGGGGGTATACAATGAGCAGTTCTTC CASSLEERGVYNEQFF
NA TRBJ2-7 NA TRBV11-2 TGTGCCAGCAGAGGGGTCTCCTACGAGCAGTACTTC CASRGVSYEQYF
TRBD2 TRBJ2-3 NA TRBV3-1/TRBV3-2 TGTGCCAGCAGCCACCCCGGGGCTAGCGGGGGGGCGACAATTGGGACAGATACGCAGTATTTT CASSHPGASGGATIGTDTQYF
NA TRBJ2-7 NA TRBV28 TGTGCCAGCAGTTTAATGGGTAGGCCAGGGCCCTACGAGCAGTACTTC CASSLMGRPGPYEQYF
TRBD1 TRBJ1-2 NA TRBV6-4 TGTGCCAGCAGCCACAGGGGAACAGGCTATGGCTACACCTTC CASSHRGTGYGYTF